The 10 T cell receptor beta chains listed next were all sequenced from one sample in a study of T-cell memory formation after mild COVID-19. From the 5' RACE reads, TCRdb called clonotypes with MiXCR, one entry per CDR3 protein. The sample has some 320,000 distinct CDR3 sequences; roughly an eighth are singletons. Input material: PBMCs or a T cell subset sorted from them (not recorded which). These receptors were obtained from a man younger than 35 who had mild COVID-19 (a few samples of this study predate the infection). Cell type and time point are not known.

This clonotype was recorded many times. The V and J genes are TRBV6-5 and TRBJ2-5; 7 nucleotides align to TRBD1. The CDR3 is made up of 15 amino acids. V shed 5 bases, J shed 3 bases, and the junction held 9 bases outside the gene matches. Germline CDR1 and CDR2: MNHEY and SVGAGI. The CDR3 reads CASSPSSGTEETQYF. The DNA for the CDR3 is TGTGCCAGCAGTCCCTCGTCCGGGACAGAAGAGACCCAGTACTTC.

The CDR3 region is CASSIGVGGRQPQHF. The CDR3 DNA reads as TGTGCCAGTAGTATAGGGGTCGGTGGCCGGCAGCCCCAGCATTTT. The V gene is TRBV19, the J gene TRBJ1-5; D gene ambiguous. The V gene's germline CDR1 is LNHDA and CDR2 SQIVND (reference sequence). Deletions cut 1 base from V and 7 bases from J, with 14 bases between. The CDR3 extends over 15 amino acids.

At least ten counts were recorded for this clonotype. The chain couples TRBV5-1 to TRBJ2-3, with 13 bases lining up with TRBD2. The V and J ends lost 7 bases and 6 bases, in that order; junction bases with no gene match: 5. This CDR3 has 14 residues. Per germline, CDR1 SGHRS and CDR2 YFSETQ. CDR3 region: CASRLAGGSDTQYF. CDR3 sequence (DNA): TGCGCCAGCCGACTAGCGGGGGGAAGCGATACGCAGTATTTT.

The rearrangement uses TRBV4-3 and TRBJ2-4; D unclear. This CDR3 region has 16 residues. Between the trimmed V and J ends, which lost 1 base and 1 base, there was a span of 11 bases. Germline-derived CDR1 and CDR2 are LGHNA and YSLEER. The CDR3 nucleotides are TGCGCCAGCAGCCAAGCCTTCACGGCGGCCAAAAACATTCAGTACTTC. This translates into CASSQAFTAAKNIQYF.

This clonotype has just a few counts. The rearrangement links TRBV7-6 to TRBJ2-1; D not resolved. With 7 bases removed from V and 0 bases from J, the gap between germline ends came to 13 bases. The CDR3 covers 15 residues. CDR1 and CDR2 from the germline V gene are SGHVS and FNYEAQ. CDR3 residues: CASTSDFGSYNEQFF. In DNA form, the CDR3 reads TGTGCCAGCACTAGTGACTTTGGCTCCTACAATGAGCAGTTCTTC. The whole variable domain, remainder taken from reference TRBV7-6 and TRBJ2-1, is GAGVSQSPRYKVTKRGQDVALRCDPISGHVSLYWYRQALGQGPEFLTYFNYEAQQDKSGLPNDRFSAERPEGSISTLTIQRTEQRDSAMYRCASTSDFGSYNEQFFGPGTRLTVL.

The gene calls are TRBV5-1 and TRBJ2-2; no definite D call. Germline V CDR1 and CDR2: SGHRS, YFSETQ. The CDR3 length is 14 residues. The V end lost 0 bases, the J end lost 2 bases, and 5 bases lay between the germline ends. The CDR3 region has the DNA TGCGCCAGCAGCTTGGAGTTCAACACCGGGGAGCTGTTTTTT. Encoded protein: CASSLEFNTGELFF.

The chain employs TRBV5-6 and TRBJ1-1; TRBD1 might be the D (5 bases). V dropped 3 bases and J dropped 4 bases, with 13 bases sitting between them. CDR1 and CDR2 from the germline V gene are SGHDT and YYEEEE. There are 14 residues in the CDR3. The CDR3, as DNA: TGTGCCAGCAGCTCCTCAGGGTGGGGCACTGAAGCTTTCTTT. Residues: CASSSSGWGTEAFF.

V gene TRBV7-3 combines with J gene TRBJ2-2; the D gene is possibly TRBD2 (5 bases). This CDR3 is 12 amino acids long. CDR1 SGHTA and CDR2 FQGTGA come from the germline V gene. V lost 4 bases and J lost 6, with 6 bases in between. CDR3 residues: CASSWRPGELFF. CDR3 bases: TGTGCCAGCAGCTGGAGGCCCGGGGAGCTGTTTTTT.

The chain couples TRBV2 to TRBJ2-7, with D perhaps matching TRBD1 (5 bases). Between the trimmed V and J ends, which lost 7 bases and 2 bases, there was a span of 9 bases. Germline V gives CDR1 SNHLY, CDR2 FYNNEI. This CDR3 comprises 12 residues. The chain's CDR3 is CASNLGAYEQYF. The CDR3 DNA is TGTGCCAGCAATTTAGGGGCCTACGAGCAGTACTTC.

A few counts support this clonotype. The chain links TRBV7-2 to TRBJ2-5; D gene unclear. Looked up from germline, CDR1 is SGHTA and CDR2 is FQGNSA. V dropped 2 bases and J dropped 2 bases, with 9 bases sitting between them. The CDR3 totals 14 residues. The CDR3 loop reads CASSLPPQQETQYF. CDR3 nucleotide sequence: TGTGCCAGCAGCTTACCCCCCCAGCAAGAGACCCAGTACTTC. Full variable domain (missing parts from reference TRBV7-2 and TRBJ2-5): GAGVSQSPSNKVTEKGKDVELRCDPISGHTALYWYRQSLGQGLEFLIYFQGNSAPDKSGLPSDRFSAERTGGSVSTLTIQRTQQEDSAVYLCASSLPPQQETQYFGPGTRLLVL.